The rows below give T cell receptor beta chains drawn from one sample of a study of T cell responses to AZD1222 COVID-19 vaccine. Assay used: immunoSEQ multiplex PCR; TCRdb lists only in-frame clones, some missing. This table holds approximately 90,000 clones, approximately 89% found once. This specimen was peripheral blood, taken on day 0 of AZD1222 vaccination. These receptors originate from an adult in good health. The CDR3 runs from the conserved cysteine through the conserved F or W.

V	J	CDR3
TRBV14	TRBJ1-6	CASSQDLSGSPLHF
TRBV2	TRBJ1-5	CASRLDEGGNQPQHF
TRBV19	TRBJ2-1	CATVAGGNWNEQFF
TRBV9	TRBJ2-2	CASSPRNSNTGELFF
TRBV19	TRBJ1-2	CASEDRGNYGYTF
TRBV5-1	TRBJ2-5	CASSSHSGTGIRETQYF
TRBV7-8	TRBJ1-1	CASSFSGGGNTEAFF
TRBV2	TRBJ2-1	CASSSPLGLDAYNEQFF
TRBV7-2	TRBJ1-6	CASSPQTPTKSPLHF
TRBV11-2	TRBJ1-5	CASSPGQGAGQPQHF
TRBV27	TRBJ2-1	CASRGRGGVNEQFF
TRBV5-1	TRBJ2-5	CASSVSGGAGKTQYF
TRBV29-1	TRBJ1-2	CSVRQDPSFDYGYTF
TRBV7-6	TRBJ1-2	CASSLARRRIYGYTF
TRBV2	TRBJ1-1	CASRPGRLTEAFF
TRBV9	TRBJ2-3	CASSVVGGTQYF
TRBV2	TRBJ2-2	CASSGRLPNTGELFF
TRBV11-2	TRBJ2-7	CASSSKTLYEQYF
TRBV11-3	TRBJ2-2	CASSLTRSGELFF
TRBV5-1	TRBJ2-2	CASSLASGRAGTGELFF
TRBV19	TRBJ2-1	CASSTTQSPEQFF
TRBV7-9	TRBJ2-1	CASSLRAENEQFF
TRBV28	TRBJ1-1	CASSPPDRRNTEAFF
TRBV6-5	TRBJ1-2	CASSRVNYGYTF
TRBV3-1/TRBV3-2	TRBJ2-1	CASSHPGLAGGPSYNEQFF
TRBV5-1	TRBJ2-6	CASTPRDSGRLSSGANVLTF
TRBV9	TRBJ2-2	CASSPPSGGAQSAGELFF
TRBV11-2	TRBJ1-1	CASSLGEGTEAFF
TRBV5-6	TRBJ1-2	CASSWTTGDGYTF
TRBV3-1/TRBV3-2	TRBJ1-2	CASSQNGGAIGGYTF